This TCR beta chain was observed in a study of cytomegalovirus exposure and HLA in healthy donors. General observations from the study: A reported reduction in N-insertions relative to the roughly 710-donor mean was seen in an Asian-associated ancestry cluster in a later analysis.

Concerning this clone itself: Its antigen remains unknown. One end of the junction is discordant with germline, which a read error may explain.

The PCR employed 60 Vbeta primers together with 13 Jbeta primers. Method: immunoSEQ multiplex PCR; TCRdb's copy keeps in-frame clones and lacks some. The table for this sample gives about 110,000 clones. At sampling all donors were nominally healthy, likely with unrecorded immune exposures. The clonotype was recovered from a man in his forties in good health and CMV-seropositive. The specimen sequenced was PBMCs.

The CDR3 DNA sequence: TGTGCCAGTAGTCTAGCGGGAGGGCCCTCCAACGAGCAGTACTTC. This translates into CASSLAGGPSNEQYF. The chain has TRBV19 and TRBJ2-7; 12 bases line up with TRBD2. The CDR3 has 15 amino acids. Germline V gives CDR1 LNHDA, CDR2 SQIVND (reference sequence).